The sequence of this TCR beta chain was determined in a study of cytomegalovirus exposure and HLA in healthy donors. The overall study: Ancestry clustering placed about 80% of some 400 genotyped donors in the Caucasian-associated cluster.

In the PCR, 60 Vbeta and 13 Jbeta primers were used. This table comes from immunoSEQ multiplex PCR, and its TCRdb copy is limited to in-frame clones, with some not included. The sample consists of 160,000 or so clones, around 80% of them appearing once. Worth noting for this clone: The antigen remains undetermined.

Study results and caveats: The study assumed roughly uniform donor sequencing depth for presence/absence analyses. Later analysis demonstrated an association between a missense DCLRE1C variant and TCR beta V- and J-gene trimming.

The sequence was collected from a male donor in good health and CMV-seropositive. The specimen was PBMCs.

CDR3 sequence (DNA): TGTGCCAGCAGCGCCCCCGGGAGCCCGTCCTTGGAGCAGTTCTTC. The encoded protein is CASSAPGSPSLEQFF. J is TRBJ2-1 and V is TRBV9; tentatively, D is TRBD2 (6 bases). Trimming cost V 3 bases and J 10 bases, with 20 bases left between them. The V gene's germline CDR1 is SGDLS and CDR2 YYNGEE. The CDR3 is 15 amino acids.